What follows describes a single T cell receptor beta chain. cDNA came from around 0.5 to 1 ug RNA primed by random hexamers. MiXCR, applied by TCRdb to the immunoSEQ multiplex PCR reads, yields one record per CDR3 protein. The sample holds 80,000 to 90,000 distinct CDR3 sequences, approximately 95% seen once. The V segment lost 0 bases and the J segment 1 base; nucleotides outside the gene matches: 8. Germline V gives CDR1 DFQATT, CDR2 SNEGSKA (reference sequence). CDR3 length: 17 residues. The data belong to a study of CD8 T cells in Susac syndrome. The receptor was derived from a human donor with Susac syndrome. This rearrangement joins TRBV20-1 to TRBJ2-5; 10 bases line up with TRBD2. Input material: CD8+ T cells from PBMCs. DNA of the CDR3: TGCAGTGCTAGAGACCGCCGGCTAGCGGGAGCCCAAGAGACCCAGTACTTC. It is translated as CSARDRRLAGAQETQYF.